This T cell receptor beta chain was identified in a study of control samples from healthy donors and cancer patients. The CDR3 covers 18 residues. The germline V gene has CDR1 LGHNA and CDR2 YSLEER. Trimming stripped 5 bases from V and 0 bases from J, with 22 bases between. Using immunoSEQ multiplex PCR, the repertoire was profiled, and TCRdb retains in-frame clones only, with some absent. In the table there are under 450,000 clones, 90% of which are singletons. The sample taken for sequencing was PBMCs. This TCR was recovered from a man aged 40-49 years with head and neck cancer. The rearrangement links TRBV4-3 to TRBJ1-1; D is undetermined. CDR3: CASSLSDAPNSMNTEAFF. As DNA, the CDR3 is TGCGCCAGCAGCTTAAGTGATGCCCCGAACAGTATGAACACTGAAGCTTTCTTT.